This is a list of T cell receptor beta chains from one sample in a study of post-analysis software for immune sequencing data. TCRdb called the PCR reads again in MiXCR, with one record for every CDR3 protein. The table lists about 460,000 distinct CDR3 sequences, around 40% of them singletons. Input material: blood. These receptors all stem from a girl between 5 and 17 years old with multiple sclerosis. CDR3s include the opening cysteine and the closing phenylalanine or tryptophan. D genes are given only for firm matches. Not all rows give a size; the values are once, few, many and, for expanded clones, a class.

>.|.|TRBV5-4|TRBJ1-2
TGTGCCAGCAGCTTGGTTTACGGGGGAACCTATGGCTACACCTTC
CASSLVYGGTYGYTF
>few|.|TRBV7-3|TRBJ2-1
TGTGCCAGCAGCCCCACTCGGGCCTACAATGAGCAGTTCTTC
CASSPTRAYNEQFF
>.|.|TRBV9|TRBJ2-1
TGTGCCAGCAGCTCCCTGGAAACCAGGAATGAGCAGTTCTTC
CASSSLETRNEQFF
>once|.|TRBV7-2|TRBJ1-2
TGTGCCAGCAGCCGACCCCGAATTAACTATGGCTACACCTTC
CASSRPRINYGYTF
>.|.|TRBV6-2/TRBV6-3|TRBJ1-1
TGTGCCAGCAGTTACTCCCCTGACGGGTGGGTTGAAGCTTTCTTT
CASSYSPDGWVEAFF
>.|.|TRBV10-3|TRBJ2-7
TGTGCCATCGGTGGTGTCGGAGACGAGCAGTACTTC
CAIGGVGDEQYF
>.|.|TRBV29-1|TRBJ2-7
TGCAGCGTTGAGTACGAAAGCTCCTACGAGCAGTACTTC
CSVEYESSYEQYF
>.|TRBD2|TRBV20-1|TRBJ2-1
TGCAGTGCGCCCGCTAGCGGGAGCAATGAGCAGTTCTTC
CSAPASGSNEQFF
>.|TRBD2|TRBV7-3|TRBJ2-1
TGTGCCAGCAGCCCCCTAGCGGGAGTGGAGGTGAATGAGCAGTTCTTC
CASSPLAGVEVNEQFF
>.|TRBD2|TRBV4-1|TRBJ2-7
TGCGCCAGCAGCCAAGTTGGCGGGAGGGCGTGGGAGCAGTACTTC
CASSQVGGRAWEQYF
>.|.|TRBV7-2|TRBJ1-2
TGTGCCAGCAGCCCATCCCGAGGGGTCCCCTACGGCTACACCTTC
CASSPSRGVPYGYTF
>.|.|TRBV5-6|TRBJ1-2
TGTGCCAGCAGCTCCGACGGGACCAACTATGGCTACACCTTC
CASSSDGTNYGYTF
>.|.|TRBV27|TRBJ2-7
TGTGCCAGCAGTTTAAGGGGTTTTAGACAAGTAGATGGCTACGAGCAGTACTTC
CASSLRGFRQVDGYEQYF
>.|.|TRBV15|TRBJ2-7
TGTGCCACCAGCCTAGGGAATAACTACGAGCAGTACTTC
CATSLGNNYEQYF
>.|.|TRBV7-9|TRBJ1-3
TGTGCCAGCAGCTTAGCCGGTATCGGAAACACCATATATTTT
CASSLAGIGNTIYF
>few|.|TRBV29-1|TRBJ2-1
TGCAGCGTTGAAGATCAGGCGAGGGAGTTCTTC
CSVEDQAREFF
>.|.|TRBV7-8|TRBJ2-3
TGTGCCAGCAGCGCGGAACTGGGGGCCCGCACAGATACGCAGTATTTT
CASSAELGARTDTQYF
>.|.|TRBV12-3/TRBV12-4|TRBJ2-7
TGTGCCAGCAGTCGAGGACAGCGTCCCTACGAGCAGTACTTC
CASSRGQRPYEQYF
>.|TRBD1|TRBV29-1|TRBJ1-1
TGCAGCGTTGCGGGACAGGGGGTCTCTGAAGCTTTCTTT
CSVAGQGVSEAFF
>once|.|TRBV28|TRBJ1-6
TGTGCCAGCAGTTTACAGTGGGTTAATTCACCCCTCCACTTT
CASSLQWVNSPLHF
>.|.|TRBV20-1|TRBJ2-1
TGCAGTGCTAGAGAGAGTTCGGGAGTTATGCCCTACAATGAGCAGTTCTTC
CSARESSGVMPYNEQFF
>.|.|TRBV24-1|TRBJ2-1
TGTGCCACCAGTGGAACGGGGGCAGGGGAGTACAATGAGCAGTTCTTC
CATSGTGAGEYNEQFF
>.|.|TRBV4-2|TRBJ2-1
TGTGCCAGCAGCCCCCATGGGGGCGGGACTCTTGGTGTCGATGAGCAGTTCTTC
CASSPHGGGTLGVDEQFF
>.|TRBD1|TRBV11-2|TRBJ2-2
TGTGCCAGCAGCACGAACAGGGGGAAGGCCGGGGAGCTGTTTTTT
CASSTNRGKAGELFF
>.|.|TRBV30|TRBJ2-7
TGTGCCTGGGGGCGGGTCTACGAGCAGTACTTC
CAWGRVYEQYF
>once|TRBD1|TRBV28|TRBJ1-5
TGTGCCAGCAGCTCTAAGTGGGACAGGGGGCTTCATCAGCCCCAGCATTTT
CASSSKWDRGLHQPQHF
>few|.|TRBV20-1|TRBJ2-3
TGCAGTACTAATACAGATACAGATACGCAGTATTTT
CSTNTDTDTQYF
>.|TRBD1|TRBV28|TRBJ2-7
TGTGCCAGCGGGGACAGGGCAGAATACGAGCAGTACTTC
CASGDRAEYEQYF
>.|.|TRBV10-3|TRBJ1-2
TGTGCCATCAGTGAGTCGAGGCAGGATGGCTACACCTTC
CAISESRQDGYTF
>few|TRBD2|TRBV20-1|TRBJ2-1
TGCAGTGCCATCAGGACTAGCGGGAGTACCTACAATGAGCAGTTCTTC
CSAIRTSGSTYNEQFF
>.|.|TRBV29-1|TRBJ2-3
TGCAGCGTTGAAGATCGAATTCGCGGGGTTACGCAGTATTTT
CSVEDRIRGVTQYF
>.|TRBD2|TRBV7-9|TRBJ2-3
TGTGCCAGCAGCTTAGATGGGACTAGCGGGAGATTGCAGTATTTT
CASSLDGTSGRLQYF
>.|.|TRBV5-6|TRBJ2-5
TGTGCCAGCAGCTTGGGGACAGTCCAAGAGACCCAGTACTTC
CASSLGTVQETQYF
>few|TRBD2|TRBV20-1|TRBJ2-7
TGCAGTGCTGCGACTAGCGGGAGTTTGAGCAACGAGCAGTACTTC
CSAATSGSLSNEQYF
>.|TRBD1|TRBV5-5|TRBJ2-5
TGTGCCAGCAGCCACAGGGGAGAGACCCAGTACTTC
CASSHRGETQYF
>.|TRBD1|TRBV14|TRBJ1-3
TGTGCCAGCAGCCAAGGAGACAGGGAAGTCGCTGGAAACACCATATATTTT
CASSQGDREVAGNTIYF
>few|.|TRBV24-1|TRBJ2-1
TGTGCCACCAGTGATCCCCAGGGGCAGTTCTTC
CATSDPQGQFF
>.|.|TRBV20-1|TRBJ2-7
TGCAGTGCTAGGATTGGGGTCCAGGGGGGCTTCTACGAGCAGTACTTC
CSARIGVQGGFYEQYF
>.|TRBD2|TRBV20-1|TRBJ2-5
TGCAGTGCTAGCCCCTTCGCGGGGGGGCCTGAGACCCAGTACTTC
CSASPFAGGPETQYF
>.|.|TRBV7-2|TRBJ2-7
TGTGCCAGCAGCTTAGATACTTCGGGGATGAACGAGCAGTACTTC
CASSLDTSGMNEQYF
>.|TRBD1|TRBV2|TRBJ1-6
TGTGCCAGCACCGTGGCCGGGACAGGGGGTAATAATTCACCCCGCCACTTT
CASTVAGTGGNNSPRHF
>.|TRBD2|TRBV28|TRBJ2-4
TGTGCCAACAGAGACTCCGGGGGGGGAAACATTCAGTACTTC
CANRDSGGGNIQYF
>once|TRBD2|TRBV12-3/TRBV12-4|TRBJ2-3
TGTGCCAGCAGTAGCGGGAGGTTGAGCACAGATGTGCAGTATTTT
CASSSGRLSTDVQYF
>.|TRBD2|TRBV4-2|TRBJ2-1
TGTGCCAGCAGCGACCAACTAGCGGGAGAAGGAAATGAGCAGTTCTTC
CASSDQLAGEGNEQFF
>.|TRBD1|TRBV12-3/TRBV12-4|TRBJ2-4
TGTGCCAGCAGTCCCGGACAGGGGGGTATAGGCGTGCAGTACTTC
CASSPGQGGIGVQYF